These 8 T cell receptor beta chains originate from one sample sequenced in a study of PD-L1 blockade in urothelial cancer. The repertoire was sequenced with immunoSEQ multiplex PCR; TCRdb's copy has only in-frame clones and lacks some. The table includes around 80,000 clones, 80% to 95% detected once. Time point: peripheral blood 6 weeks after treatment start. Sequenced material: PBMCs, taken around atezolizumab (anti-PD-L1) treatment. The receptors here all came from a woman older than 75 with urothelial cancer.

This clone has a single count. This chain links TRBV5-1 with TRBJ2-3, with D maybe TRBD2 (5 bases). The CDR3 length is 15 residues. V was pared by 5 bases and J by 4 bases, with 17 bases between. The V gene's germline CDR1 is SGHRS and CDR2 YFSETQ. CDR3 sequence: CASSSDSLRADTQYF. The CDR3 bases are TGCGCCAGCAGTTCCGACTCCCTGAGGGCAGATACGCAGTATTTT.

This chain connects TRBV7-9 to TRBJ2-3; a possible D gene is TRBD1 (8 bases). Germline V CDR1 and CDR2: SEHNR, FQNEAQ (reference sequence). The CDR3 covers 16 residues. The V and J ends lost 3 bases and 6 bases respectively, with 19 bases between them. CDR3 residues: CASSFKQGGDRDTQYF. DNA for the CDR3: TGTGCCAGCAGCTTCAAACAGGGGGGGGACCGGGATACGCAGTATTTT. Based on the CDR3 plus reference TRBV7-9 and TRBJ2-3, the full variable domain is DTGVSQNPRHKITKRGQNVTFRCDPISEHNRLYWYRQTLGQGPEFLTYFQNEAQLEKSRLLSDRFSAERPKGSFSTLEIQRTEQGDSAMYLCASSFKQGGDRDTQYFGPGTRLTVL.

CDR3 sequence: CASSWDRGNYGYTF. The CDR3 nucleotides are TGTGCCAGCAGTTGGGACAGGGGCAACTATGGCTACACCTTC. The chain recombines TRBV6-5 with TRBJ1-2, with 10 bases identical to TRBD1. J lost 2 bases, V lost 4 bases, and 1 base had no gene match. This CDR3 has 14 residues. In germline, CDR1 is MNHEY, CDR2 SVGAGI.

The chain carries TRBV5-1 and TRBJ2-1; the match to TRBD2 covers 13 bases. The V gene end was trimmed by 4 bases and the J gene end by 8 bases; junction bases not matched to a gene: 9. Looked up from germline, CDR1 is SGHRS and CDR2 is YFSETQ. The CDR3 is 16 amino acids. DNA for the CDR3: TGCGCCAGCAGCCCGCCCGGGACTAGCGGGAACGATGAGCAGTTCTTC. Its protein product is CASSPPGTSGNDEQFF. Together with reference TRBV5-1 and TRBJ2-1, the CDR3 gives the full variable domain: KAGVTQTPRYLIKTRGQQVTLSCSPISGHRSVSWYQQTPGQGLQFLFEYFSETQRNKGNFPGRFSGRQFSNSRSEMNVSTLELGDSALYLCASSPPGTSGNDEQFFGPGTRLTVL.

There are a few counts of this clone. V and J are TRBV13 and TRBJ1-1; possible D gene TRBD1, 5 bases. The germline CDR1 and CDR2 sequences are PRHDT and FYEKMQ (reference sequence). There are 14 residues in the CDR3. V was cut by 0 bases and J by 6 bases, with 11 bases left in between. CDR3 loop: CASSLGGGGPEAFF. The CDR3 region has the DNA TGTGCCAGCAGCTTAGGCGGGGGAGGACCTGAAGCTTTCTTT.

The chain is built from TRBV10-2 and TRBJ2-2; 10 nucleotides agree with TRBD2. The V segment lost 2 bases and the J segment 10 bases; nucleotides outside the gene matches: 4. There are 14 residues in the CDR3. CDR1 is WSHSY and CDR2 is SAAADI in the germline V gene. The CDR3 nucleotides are TGCGCCAGCAGTGAGACTAGCGGGGTCGTGGAGCTGTTTTTT. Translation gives CASSETSGVVELFF.

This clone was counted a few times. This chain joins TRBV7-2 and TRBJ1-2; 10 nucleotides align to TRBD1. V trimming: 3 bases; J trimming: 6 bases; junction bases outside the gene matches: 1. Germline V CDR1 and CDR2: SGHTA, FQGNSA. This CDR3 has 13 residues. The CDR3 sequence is CASSFGQGDGYTF. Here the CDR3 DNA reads TGTGCCAGCAGCTTCGGACAGGGGGATGGCTACACCTTC.

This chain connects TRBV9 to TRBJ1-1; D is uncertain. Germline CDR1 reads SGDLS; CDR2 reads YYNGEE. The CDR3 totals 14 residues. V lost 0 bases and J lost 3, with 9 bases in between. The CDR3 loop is CASSVGPADTEAFF. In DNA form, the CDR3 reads TGTGCCAGCAGCGTAGGCCCGGCGGACACTGAAGCTTTCTTT.